The present T cell receptor (beta chain) was sequenced within a study of cytomegalovirus exposure and HLA in healthy donors. Points from the study as a whole: Many donors shared some public TCRs, even though most TCR sequences were rare.

On this clone itself: The antigen is not known.

Germline V CDR1 and CDR2: MDHEN, SYDVKM. V trimming: 2 bases; J trimming: 4 bases; junction bases outside the gene matches: 7. The CDR3 has 16 residues. In the PCR, 60 Vbeta and 13 Jbeta primers were used. Clones were read by immunoSEQ multiplex PCR, and TCRdb kept only the in-frame ones, dropping some. The sample lists around 190,000 clones, more than 70% occurring once. The sample taken for sequencing was PBMCs. This clonotype originated in a young man in good health and CMV-seropositive. The V call is TRBV28, the J call TRBJ1-5; 8 bases line up with TRBD1. CDR3 in amino acids: CASSLGTGKLNQPQHF. In DNA form, the CDR3 reads TGTGCCAGCAGTTTAGGGACAGGAAAATTGAATCAGCCCCAGCATTTT.